This T cell receptor (beta chain) is drawn from a study of post-analysis software for immune sequencing data. At the level of the study: Multiple sclerosis in the patients followed relapsing-remitting, secondary progressive and progressive-relapsing courses. Study-level results: By F measure, samples from a shared preparation batch strongly co-clustered. Patients with multiple sclerosis recorded significantly lower normalized Chao1 diversity than controls, the study found.

Built from TCR beta cDNA, the libraries had unique molecular identifiers in them. The yield from about 1 to 10 million T cells was 500,000 or so cDNA molecules in total. Via MiXCR, TCRdb re-called the PCR reads, giving one row per CDR3 protein. This sample has about 540,000 distinct CDR3 sequences, with around a third found just once. With regard to this clonotype: Its antigen is currently unknown.

The receptor was isolated from a girl under 18 with multiple sclerosis. Source material: blood.

The CDR3 DNA sequence: TGTGCCAGCAGCTTACAGGGGATCGCCTACGAGCAGTACTTC. Amino acid sequence: CASSLQGIAYEQYF. The chain combines TRBV11-2 with TRBJ2-7; the D gene is possibly TRBD1 (6 bases). Germline CDR1 SGHAT, CDR2 FQNNGV. V was trimmed by 2 bases and J by 2 bases, leaving 10 bases between them. This CDR3 comprises 14 residues.